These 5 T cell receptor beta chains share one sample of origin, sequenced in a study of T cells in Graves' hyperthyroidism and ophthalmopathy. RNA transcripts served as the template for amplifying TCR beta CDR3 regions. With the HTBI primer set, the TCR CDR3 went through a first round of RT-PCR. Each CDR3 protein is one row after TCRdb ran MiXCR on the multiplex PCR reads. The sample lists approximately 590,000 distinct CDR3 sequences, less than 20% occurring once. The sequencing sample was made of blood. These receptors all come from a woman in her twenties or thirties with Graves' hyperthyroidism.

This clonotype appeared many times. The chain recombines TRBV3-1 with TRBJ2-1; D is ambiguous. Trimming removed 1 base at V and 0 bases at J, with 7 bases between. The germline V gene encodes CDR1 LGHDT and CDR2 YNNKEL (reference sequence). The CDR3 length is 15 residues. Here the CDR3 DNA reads TGTGCCAGCAGCCAAGCCAAGAGCTCCTACAATGAGCAGTTCTTC. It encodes CASSQAKSSYNEQFF.

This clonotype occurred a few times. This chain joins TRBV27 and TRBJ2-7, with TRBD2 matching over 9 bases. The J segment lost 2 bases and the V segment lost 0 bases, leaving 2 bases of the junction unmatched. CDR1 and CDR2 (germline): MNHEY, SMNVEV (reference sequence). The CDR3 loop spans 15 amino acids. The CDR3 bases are TGTGCCAGCAGTTTATCGACTAGCGGACCCTACGAGCAGTACTTC. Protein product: CASSLSTSGPYEQYF.

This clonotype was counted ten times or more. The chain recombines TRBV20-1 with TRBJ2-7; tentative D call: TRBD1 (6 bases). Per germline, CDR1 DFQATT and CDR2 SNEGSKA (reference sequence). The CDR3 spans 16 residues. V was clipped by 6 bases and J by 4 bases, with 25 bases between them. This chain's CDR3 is CSAHWNDRPSFYEQYF. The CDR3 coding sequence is TGCAGTGCACATTGGAATGACAGGCCTTCTTTTTACGAGCAGTACTTC.

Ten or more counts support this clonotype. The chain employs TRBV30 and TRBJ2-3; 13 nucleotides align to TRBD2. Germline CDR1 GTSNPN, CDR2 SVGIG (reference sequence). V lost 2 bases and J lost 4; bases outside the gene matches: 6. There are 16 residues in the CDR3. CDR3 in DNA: TGTGCCTGGAGTACCGGGACTAGCGGGATGGCAGATACGCAGTATTTT. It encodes CAWSTGTSGMADTQYF.

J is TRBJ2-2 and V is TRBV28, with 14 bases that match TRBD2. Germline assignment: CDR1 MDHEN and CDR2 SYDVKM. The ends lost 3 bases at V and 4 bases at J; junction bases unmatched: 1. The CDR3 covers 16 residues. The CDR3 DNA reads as TGTGCCAGCAGTTTTGGGACTAGCGGGGGCACCGGGGAGCTGTTTTTT. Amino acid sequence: CASSFGTSGGTGELFF.